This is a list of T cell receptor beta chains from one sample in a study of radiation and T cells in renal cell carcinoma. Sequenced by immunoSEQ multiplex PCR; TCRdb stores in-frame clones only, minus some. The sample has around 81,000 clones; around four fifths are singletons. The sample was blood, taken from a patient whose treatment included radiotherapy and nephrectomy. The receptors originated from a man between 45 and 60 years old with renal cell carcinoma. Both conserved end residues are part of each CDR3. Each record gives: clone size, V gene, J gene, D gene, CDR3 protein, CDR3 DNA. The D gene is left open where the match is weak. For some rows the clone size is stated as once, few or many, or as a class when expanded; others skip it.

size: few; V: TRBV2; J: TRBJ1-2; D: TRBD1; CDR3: CASIETGEYGYTF; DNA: TGTGCCAGCATAGAGACAGGGGAATATGGCTACACCTTC
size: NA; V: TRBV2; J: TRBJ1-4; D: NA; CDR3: CASSVLGGLGEKLFF; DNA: TGTGCCAGCAGTGTTCTGGGGGGCTTGGGTGAAAAACTGTTTTTT
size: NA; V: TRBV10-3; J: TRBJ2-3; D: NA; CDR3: CAISAGGGTDTQYF; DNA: TGTGCCATCAGTGCAGGGGGGGGCACAGATACGCAGTATTTT
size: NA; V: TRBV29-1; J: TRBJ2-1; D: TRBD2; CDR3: CSVEIWREGYNEQFF; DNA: TGCAGCGTTGAAATCTGGCGGGAGGGTTACAATGAGCAGTTCTTC
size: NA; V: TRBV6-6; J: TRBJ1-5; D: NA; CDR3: CASSYFVVAVNQPQHF; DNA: TGTGCCAGCAGTTACTTTGTAGTGGCAGTGAATCAGCCCCAGCATTTT
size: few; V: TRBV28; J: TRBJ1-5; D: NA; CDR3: CASRDLNGWEQPQHF; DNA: TGTGCCAGCAGGGACCTCAATGGGTGGGAACAGCCCCAGCATTTT
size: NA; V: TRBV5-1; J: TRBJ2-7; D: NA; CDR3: CASSGAVSYEQYF; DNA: TGCGCCAGCAGCGGTGCTGTTTCCTACGAGCAGTACTTC
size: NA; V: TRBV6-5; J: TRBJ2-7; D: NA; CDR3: CASSAADRFYEQYF; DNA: TGTGCCAGCAGCGCCGCTGACAGGTTCTACGAGCAGTACTTC
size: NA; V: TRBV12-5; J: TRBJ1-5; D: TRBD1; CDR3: CASGLDGIRGGYSNQPQHF; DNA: TGTGCTAGTGGTTTGGACGGTATCAGGGGGGGGTATAGCAATCAGCCCCAGCATTTT
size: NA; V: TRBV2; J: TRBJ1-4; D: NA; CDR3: CASTGMGANEKLFF; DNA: TGTGCCAGTACCGGGATGGGGGCGAATGAAAAACTGTTTTTT
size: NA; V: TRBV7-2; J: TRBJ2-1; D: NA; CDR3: CASSLGPNNEQFF; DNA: TGTGCCAGCAGCTTAGGTCCGAACAATGAGCAGTTCTTC
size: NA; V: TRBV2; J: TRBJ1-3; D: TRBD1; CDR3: CARGQSSGNTIYF; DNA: TGTGCCAGGGGACAGAGCTCTGGAAACACCATATATTTT
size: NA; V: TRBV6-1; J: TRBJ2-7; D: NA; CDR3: CASSHSGVYEQYF; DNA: TGTGCCAGCAGCCACTCAGGGGTTTACGAGCAGTACTTC
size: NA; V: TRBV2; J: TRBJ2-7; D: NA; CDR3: CASSDGGQGFGEQYF; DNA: TGTGCCAGCAGTGACGGTGGGCAGGGGTTTGGGGAGCAGTACTTC
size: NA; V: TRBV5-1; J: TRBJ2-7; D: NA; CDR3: CASSRDSYEQYF; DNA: TGCGCCAGCAGTAGGGACTCCTACGAGCAGTACTTC
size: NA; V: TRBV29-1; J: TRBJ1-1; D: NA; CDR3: CSSYYGGDTEAFF; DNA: TGCAGCTCCTATTATGGGGGGGACACTGAAGCTTTCTTT
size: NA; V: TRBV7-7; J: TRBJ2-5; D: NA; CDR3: CASSLKHGTALQETQYF; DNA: TGTGCTAGCAGCTTAAAGCACGGAACAGCCCTCCAAGAGACCCAGTACTTC
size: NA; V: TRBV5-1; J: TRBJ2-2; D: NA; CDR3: CASSPTGTNTGELFF; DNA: TGCGCCAGCAGCCCGACAGGAACGAACACCGGGGAGCTGTTTTTT
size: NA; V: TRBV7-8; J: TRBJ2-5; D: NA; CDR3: CASSFSRTQETQYF; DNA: TGTGCCAGCAGCTTCAGCCGGACCCAAGAGACCCAGTACTTC
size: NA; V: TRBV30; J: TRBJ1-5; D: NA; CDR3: CAWNWGDQPQHF; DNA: TGTGCCTGGAACTGGGGGGATCAGCCCCAGCATTTT
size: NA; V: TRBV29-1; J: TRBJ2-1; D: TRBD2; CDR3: CSVEGLAGGPSYNEQFF; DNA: TGCAGCGTTGAAGGCCTAGCGGGAGGGCCGTCCTACAATGAGCAGTTCTTC
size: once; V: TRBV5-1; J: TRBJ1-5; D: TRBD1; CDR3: CASSQGQGNQPQHF; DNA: TGCGCCAGCAGCCAAGGACAGGGCAATCAGCCCCAGCATTTT
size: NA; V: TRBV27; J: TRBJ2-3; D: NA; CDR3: CASSFIRVWGKETTDTQYF; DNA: TGTGCCAGCAGTTTTATTCGGGTGTGGGGGAAGGAAACCACAGATACGCAGTATTTT
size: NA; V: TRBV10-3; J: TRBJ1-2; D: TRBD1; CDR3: CAISESRQGAGYTF; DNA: TGTGCCATCAGTGAGTCCCGACAGGGAGCCGGCTACACCTTC
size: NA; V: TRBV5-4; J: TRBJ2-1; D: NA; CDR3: CASSPTSGPWAINEQFF; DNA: TGTGCCAGCAGCCCTACATCAGGGCCATGGGCGATCAATGAGCAGTTCTTC
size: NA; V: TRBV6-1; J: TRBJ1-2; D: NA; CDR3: CASSERGIHYGYTF; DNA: TGTGCCAGCAGTGAAAGGGGAATTCACTATGGCTACACCTTC
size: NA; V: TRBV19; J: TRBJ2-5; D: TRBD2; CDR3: CASSILAGKETQYF; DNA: TGTGCCAGTAGTATACTAGCGGGGAAAGAGACCCAGTACTTC
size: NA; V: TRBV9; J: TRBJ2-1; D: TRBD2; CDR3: CASSPGLDPYNEQFF; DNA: TGTGCCAGCAGCCCCGGACTAGATCCTTACAATGAGCAGTTCTTC
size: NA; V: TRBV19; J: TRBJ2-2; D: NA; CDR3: CASSIGVASGELFF; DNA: TGTGCCAGTAGTATCGGGGTAGCGTCCGGGGAGCTGTTTTTT
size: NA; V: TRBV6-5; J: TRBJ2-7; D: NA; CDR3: CASNSGYEQYF; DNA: TGTGCCAGCAATTCCGGCTACGAGCAGTACTTC
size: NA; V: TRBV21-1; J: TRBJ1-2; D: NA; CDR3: CASSHLGEGYTF; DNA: TGTGCCAGCAGCCACCTGGGCGAGGGCTACACCTTC
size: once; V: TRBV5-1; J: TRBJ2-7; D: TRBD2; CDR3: CASSLAGGGGASSYEQYF; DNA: TGCGCCAGCAGCTTGGCAGGCGGCGGGGGGGCAAGCTCCTACGAGCAGTACTTC
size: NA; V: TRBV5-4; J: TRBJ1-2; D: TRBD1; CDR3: CASSRQGSAYGYTF; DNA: TGTGCCAGCAGCCGACAGGGGTCGGCCTATGGCTACACCTTC
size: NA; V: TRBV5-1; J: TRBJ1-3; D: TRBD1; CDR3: CASSLQGAPGNTIYF; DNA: TGCGCCAGCAGCCTACAGGGGGCGCCTGGAAACACCATATATTTT
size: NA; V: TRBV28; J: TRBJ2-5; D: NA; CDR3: CASPPARGTVETQYF; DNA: TGTGCCAGCCCACCAGCCCGGGGGACGGTCGAGACCCAGTACTTC
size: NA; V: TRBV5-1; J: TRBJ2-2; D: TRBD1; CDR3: CASSAPQGVVGGELFF; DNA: TGCGCCAGCAGCGCCCCCCAGGGGGTAGTCGGCGGGGAGCTGTTTTTT
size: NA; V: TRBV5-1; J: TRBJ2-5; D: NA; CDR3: CASSLDDEWRETQYF; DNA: TGCGCCAGCAGCTTGGACGACGAGTGGAGGGAGACCCAGTACTTC
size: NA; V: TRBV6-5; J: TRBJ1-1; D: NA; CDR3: CASSYSPDMNTEAFF; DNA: TGTGCCAGCAGTTACTCCCCAGACATGAACACTGAAGCTTTCTTT
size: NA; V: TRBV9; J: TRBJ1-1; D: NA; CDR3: CASSVDGVVTEAFF; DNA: TGTGCCAGCAGCGTAGACGGGGTTGTCACTGAAGCTTTCTTT
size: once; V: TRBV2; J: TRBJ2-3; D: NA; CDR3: CASSGMGRRGTDTQYF; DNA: TGTGCCAGCAGCGGAATGGGACGGCGGGGCACAGATACGCAGTATTTT
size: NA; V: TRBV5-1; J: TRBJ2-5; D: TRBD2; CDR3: CASSPTSGGAWETQYF; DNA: TGCGCCAGCAGCCCTACTAGCGGGGGGGCCTGGGAGACCCAGTACTTC
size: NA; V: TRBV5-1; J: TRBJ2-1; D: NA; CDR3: CASSLVGADEQFF; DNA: TGCGCCAGCAGCTTGGTAGGGGCCGATGAGCAGTTCTTC
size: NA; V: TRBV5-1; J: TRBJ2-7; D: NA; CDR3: CASSPGGTEVYEQYF; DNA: TGCGCCAGCAGCCCCGGAGGGACAGAAGTCTACGAGCAGTACTTC
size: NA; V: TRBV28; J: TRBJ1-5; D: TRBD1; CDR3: CASSSAGGNNQPQHF; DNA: TGTGCCAGCAGTTCGGCAGGGGGAAACAATCAGCCCCAGCATTTT
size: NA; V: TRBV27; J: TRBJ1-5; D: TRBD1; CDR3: CASSDRGGQPQHF; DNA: TGTGCCAGCAGTGACAGGGGAGGGCAGCCCCAGCATTTT
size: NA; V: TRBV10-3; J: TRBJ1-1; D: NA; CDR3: CAISDEQGFDTEAFF; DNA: TGTGCCATCAGTGATGAACAGGGTTTTGACACTGAAGCTTTCTTT
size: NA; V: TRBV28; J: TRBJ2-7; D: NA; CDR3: CASSLSPAYEQYF; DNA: TGTGCCAGCAGTTTATCCCCAGCCTACGAGCAGTACTTC
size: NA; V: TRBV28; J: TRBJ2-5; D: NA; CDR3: CASSRTAQETQYF; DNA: TGTGCCAGCAGTCGGACAGCCCAAGAGACCCAGTACTTC
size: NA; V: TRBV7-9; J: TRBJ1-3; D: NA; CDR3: CASSLAQAIGNTIYF; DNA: TGTGCCAGCAGCTTAGCGCAGGCCATAGGAAACACCATATATTTT
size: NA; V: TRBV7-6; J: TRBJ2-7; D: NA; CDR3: CASSLRAIEPYEQYF; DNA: TGTGCCAGCAGCTTACGGGCCATTGAGCCCTACGAGCAGTACTTC
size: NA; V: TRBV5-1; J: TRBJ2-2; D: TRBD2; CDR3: CASSSGLAGPGELFF; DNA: TGCGCCAGCAGCTCGGGACTAGCAGGACCCGGGGAGCTGTTTTTT
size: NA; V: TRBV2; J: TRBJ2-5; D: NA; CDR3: CASRGEETQYF; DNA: TGTGCCAGCAGGGGGGAAGAGACCCAGTACTTC
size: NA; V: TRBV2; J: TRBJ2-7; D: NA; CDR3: CASMKGGSSYEQYF; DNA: TGTGCCAGCATGAAAGGAGGGAGCTCCTACGAGCAGTACTTC